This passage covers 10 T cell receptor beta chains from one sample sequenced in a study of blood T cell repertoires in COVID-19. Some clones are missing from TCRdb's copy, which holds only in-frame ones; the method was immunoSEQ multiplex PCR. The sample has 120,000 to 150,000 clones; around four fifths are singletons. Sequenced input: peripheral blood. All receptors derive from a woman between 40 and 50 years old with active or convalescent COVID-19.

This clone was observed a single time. CDR3 sequence (DNA): TGTGCCAGCAGCGGCCGGGACAGGGGGGGATCTAACTATGGCTACACCTTC. It codes for CASSGRDRGGSNYGYTF. The V call is TRBV9, the J call TRBJ1-2; 11 bases are shared with TRBD1. This CDR3 region has 17 residues. J gave up 0 bases and V 3 bases, and 7 bases lay outside the gene matches. The V gene's germline CDR1 is SGDLS and CDR2 YYNGEE.

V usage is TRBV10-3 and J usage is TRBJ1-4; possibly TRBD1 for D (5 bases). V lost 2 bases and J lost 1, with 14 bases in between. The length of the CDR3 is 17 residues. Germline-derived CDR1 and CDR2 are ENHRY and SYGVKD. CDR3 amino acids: CAISEALMGGTNEKLFF. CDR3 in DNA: TGTGCCATCAGTGAGGCTCTTATGGGGGGAACTAATGAAAAACTGTTTTTT.

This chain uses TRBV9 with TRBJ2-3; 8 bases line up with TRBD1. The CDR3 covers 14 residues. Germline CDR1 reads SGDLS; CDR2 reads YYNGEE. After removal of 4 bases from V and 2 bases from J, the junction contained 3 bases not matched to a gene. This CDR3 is CASSYRGTTDTQYF. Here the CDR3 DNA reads TGTGCCAGCAGCTACAGGGGGACCACAGATACGCAGTATTTT.

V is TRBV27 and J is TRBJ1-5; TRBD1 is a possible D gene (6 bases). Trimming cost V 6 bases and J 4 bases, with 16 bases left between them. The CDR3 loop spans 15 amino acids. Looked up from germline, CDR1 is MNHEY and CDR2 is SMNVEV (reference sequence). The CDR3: CASSNRVLANQPQHF. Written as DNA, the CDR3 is TGTGCCAGCAGCAACAGGGTTTTGGCAAATCAGCCCCAGCATTTT.

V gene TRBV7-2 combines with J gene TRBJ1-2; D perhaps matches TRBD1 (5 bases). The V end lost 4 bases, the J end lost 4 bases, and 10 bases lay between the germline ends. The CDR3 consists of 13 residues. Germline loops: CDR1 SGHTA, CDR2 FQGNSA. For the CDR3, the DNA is TGTGCCAGCAGCTCCGGACAAACCTATGGCTACACCTTC. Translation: CASSSGQTYGYTF.

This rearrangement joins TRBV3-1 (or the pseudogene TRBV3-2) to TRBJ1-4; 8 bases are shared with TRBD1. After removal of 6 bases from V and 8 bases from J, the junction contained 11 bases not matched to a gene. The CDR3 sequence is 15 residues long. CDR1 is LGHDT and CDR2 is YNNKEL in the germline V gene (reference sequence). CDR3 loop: CASRDDRGLGEKLFF. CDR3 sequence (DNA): TGTGCCAGCAGGGACGACAGGGGATTAGGAGAAAAACTGTTTTTT.

The CDR3 nucleotides read TGTGCCAGCAGTCGGGAGGGGGTGCAAGAGCAGTACTTC. It translates to CASSREGVQEQYF. The chain links TRBV27 to TRBJ2-7; 8 bases line up with TRBD2. The CDR3 is 13 residues long. From germline, CDR1 is MNHEY and CDR2 SMNVEV (reference sequence). The V and J ends lost 5 bases and 7 bases, in that order; junction bases with no gene match: 7.

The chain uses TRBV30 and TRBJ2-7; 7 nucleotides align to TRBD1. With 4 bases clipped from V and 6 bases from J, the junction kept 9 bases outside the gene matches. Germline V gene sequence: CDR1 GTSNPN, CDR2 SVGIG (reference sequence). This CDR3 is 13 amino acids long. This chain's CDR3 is CAWTGQARGEQYF. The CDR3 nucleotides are TGTGCCTGGACCGGACAGGCCCGGGGCGAGCAGTACTTC.

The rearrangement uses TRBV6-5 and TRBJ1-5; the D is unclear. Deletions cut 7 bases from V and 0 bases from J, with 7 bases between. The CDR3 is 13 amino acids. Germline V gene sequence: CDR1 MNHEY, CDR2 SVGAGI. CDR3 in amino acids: CASISYSNQPQHF. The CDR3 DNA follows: TGTGCCAGCATCAGTTATAGCAATCAGCCCCAGCATTTT.

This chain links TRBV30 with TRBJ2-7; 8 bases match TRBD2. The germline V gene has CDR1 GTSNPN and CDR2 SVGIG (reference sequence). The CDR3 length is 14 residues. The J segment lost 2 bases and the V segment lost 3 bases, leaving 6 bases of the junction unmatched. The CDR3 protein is CAWSRLASAYEQYF. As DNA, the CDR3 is TGTGCCTGGAGCCGACTAGCGAGCGCCTACGAGCAGTACTTC.